The 4 T cell receptor beta chains given below trace back to one sample, sequenced in a study of cytomegalovirus exposure and HLA in healthy donors. 60 Vbeta and 13 Jbeta primers were used in PCR. The data were produced by immunoSEQ multiplex PCR, yet TCRdb's version contains in-frame clones alone and is incomplete. The sample consists of 170,000 or so clones, roughly 78% of them appearing once. The sample consisted of PBMCs. The receptors were sampled from a woman aged 45-65 years in good health and CMV-seropositive.

The chain has TRBV10-3 and TRBJ1-3; D might be TRBD1 (6 bases). CDR1 is ENHRY, CDR2 SYGVKD, per germline. The CDR3 totals 13 residues. V was shortened by 6 bases and J by 1 base, with 7 bases between the two germline ends. The CDR3 nucleotides are TGTGCCATCAGAACAGGGTCTGGAAACACCATATATTTT. Translation gives CAIRTGSGNTIYF.

This clone was counted between two and nine times. The chain carries TRBV2 and TRBJ1-1; the D is unclear. The V gene lost 2 bases and the J gene lost 1 base, with 8 bases spanning the gap. Germline CDR1 is SNHLY and CDR2 is FYNNEI. The CDR3 length is 14 residues. CDR3: CASSEPPGNTEAFF. The CDR3 DNA follows: TGTGCCAGCAGTGAACCACCCGGGAACACTGAAGCTTTCTTT.

This clone was picked up one time. The chain is built from TRBV2 and TRBJ2-2; a weak D match, TRBD2 (7 bases). CDR1 is SNHLY and CDR2 is FYNNEI in the germline V gene. Trimming took off 5 bases at V and 5 bases at J, with 18 bases between the two ends. CDR3 length: 16 residues. The CDR3 reads CASSPTGGRLTGELFF. DNA of the CDR3: TGTGCCAGCAGTCCTACCGGGGGGCGATTAACCGGGGAGCTGTTTTTT.

V is TRBV27 and J is TRBJ1-2; 10 positions match TRBD1. V lost 2 bases and J lost 6; bases outside the gene matches: 3. CDR1 MNHEY and CDR2 SMNVEV come from the germline V gene (reference sequence). The CDR3 extends over 14 amino acids. The CDR3 loop reads CASSLRTGGDGYTF. CDR3 DNA: TGTGCCAGCAGTTTAAGGACAGGGGGTGATGGCTACACCTTC.